These 23 T cell receptor beta chains originate from one sample sequenced in a study of T cell responses to AZD1222 COVID-19 vaccine. Method: immunoSEQ multiplex PCR; TCRdb's copy keeps in-frame clones and lacks some. Here the sample spans 200,000 or so clones, 85% to 95% being singletons. The input for sequencing was peripheral blood, taken 28 days after the second AZD1222 dose. These receptors were collected from an adult who received the AZD1222 COVID-19 vaccine.

The V gene is TRBV28, the J gene TRBJ1-4, with D possibly being TRBD1 (5 bases). Trimming took off 6 bases at V and 15 bases at J, with 14 bases between the two ends. Germline assignment: CDR1 MDHEN and CDR2 SYDVKM. The CDR3 length is 11 residues. The CDR3 nucleotides are TGTGCCAGCAGGGGTGGGAGGGGCATGTTTTTT. Translating it yields CASRGGRGMFF. Using reference TRBV28 and TRBJ1-4 for the parts outside the CDR3, the full variable domain is DVKVTQSSRYLVKRTGEKVFLECVQDMDHENMFWYRQDPGLGLRLIYFSYDVKMKEKGDIPEGYSVSREKKERFSLILESASTNQTSMYLCASRGGRGMFFGSGTQLSVL.

The V gene is TRBV7-9, the J gene TRBJ1-2; D not certain. Trimming removed 2 bases at V and 0 bases at J, with 4 bases between. The CDR3 has 13 amino acids. CDR1 SEHNR and CDR2 FQNEAQ come from the germline V gene (reference sequence). CDR3 sequence reads: CASSLTANYGYTF. As DNA, the CDR3 is TGTGCCAGCAGCTTAACAGCTAACTATGGCTACACCTTC.

This sequence joins TRBV7-2 and TRBJ1-5; possibly TRBD1 for D (6 bases). The CDR3 covers 16 residues. The germline CDR1 and CDR2 sequences are SGHTA and FQGNSA. V was cut by 5 bases and J by 4 bases, with 18 bases left in between. CDR3 protein: CASSAWGGGSNQPQHF. CDR3 nucleotide sequence: TGTGCCAGCAGCGCCTGGGGCGGGGGCTCTAATCAGCCCCAGCATTTT.

The chain employs TRBV18 and TRBJ1-2; D is possibly TRBD1 (6 bases). Trimming took 6 bases from V and 8 from J, leaving 22 bases between them. CDR3 length equals 15 residues. Germline CDR1 and CDR2: KGHSH and LQKENI. CDR3 region: CASSPDRSFLSGYTF. The CDR3 DNA follows: TGTGCCAGCTCCCCCGACAGGTCTTTTCTATCGGGCTACACCTTC.

The V gene is TRBV13, the J gene TRBJ2-7; 7 bases align to TRBD2. This CDR3 has 14 residues. Germline loops: CDR1 PRHDT, CDR2 FYEKMQ (reference sequence). V trimming: 4 bases; J trimming: 0 bases; junction bases outside the gene matches: 3. CDR3 residues: CASSSSGTSYEQYF. The CDR3 DNA sequence: TGTGCCAGCAGCTCCAGCGGGACCTCCTACGAGCAGTACTTC.

The chain carries TRBV14 and TRBJ2-7; D gene unclear. Trimming removed 1 base at V and 6 bases at J, with 13 bases between. The V gene's germline CDR1 is SGHDN and CDR2 FVKESK. CDR3 length equals 14 residues. Written as DNA, the CDR3 is TGTGCCAGCAGCCAAGGACGGCTTTTCAGCGAGCAGTACTTC. Amino acid sequence: CASSQGRLFSEQYF.

This clone was seen once. V is TRBV28 and J is TRBJ1-5, with no clear D. CDR3 length equals 16 residues. The V gene's germline CDR1 is MDHEN and CDR2 SYDVKM. V lost 6 bases, J lost 4 bases, and 19 bases lay in between. Written as DNA, the CDR3 is TGTGCCAGCAGAACCAGTACGCGGGGTTGGAATCAGCCCCAGCATTTT. Translated, it gives CASRTSTRGWNQPQHF. The variable domain in full, completed from reference TRBV28 and TRBJ1-5, reads DVKVTQSSRYLVKRTGEKVFLECVQDMDHENMFWYRQDPGLGLRLIYFSYDVKMKEKGDIPEGYSVSREKKERFSLILESASTNQTSMYLCASRTSTRGWNQPQHFGDGTRLSIL.

This clone was counted once. This chain uses TRBV24-1 with TRBJ1-4; the D gene is possibly TRBD1 (6 bases). CDR3 size: 15 residues. Trimming took 5 bases from V and 4 from J, leaving 13 bases between them. Germline assignment: CDR1 KGHDR and CDR2 SFDVKD. CDR3 region: CATSGTTGFNEKLFF. CDR3 in DNA: TGTGCCACCAGTGGTACGACAGGCTTTAATGAAAAACTGTTTTTT.

The chain employs TRBV6-2 or TRBV6-3 and TRBJ2-7; D remains ambiguous. V lost 2 bases and J lost 1, with 9 bases in between. The CDR3 has 14 residues. The germline CDR1 and CDR2 sequences are MNHEY and SVGEGT. The CDR3 DNA is TGTGCCAGCAGTTACCCGCTAACATCCTACGAGCAGTACTTC. It encodes CASSYPLTSYEQYF.

The rearrangement joins TRBV24-1 to TRBJ1-4; possibly TRBD1 for D (5 bases). Between the trimmed V and J ends, which lost 1 base and 8 bases, there was a span of 13 bases. Looked up from germline, CDR1 is KGHDR and CDR2 is SFDVKD. This CDR3 is 15 amino acids long. This CDR3 is CATSDLRGAGEKLFF. The DNA for the CDR3 is TGTGCCACCAGTGATTTACGAGGGGCTGGAGAAAAACTGTTTTTT.

CDR3 DNA: TGTGCCAGCAGACAGACAGGCGGATCCTACGAGCAGTACTTC. Protein product: CASRQTGGSYEQYF. The chain carries TRBV7-3 and TRBJ2-7; tentative D call: TRBD1 (6 bases). The CDR3 loop spans 14 amino acids. The germline gives CDR1 SGHTA, CDR2 FQGTGA. V was clipped by 6 bases and J by 1 base, with 13 bases between them. The variable domain in full, with the rest retrieved from reference TRBV7-3 and TRBJ2-7, is GAGVSQTPSNKVTEKGKYVELRCDPISGHTALYWYRQSLGQGPEFLIYFQGTGAADDSGLPNDRFFAVRPEGSVSTLKIQRTERGDSAVYLCASRQTGGSYEQYFGPGTRLTVT.

This chain uses TRBV11-3 with TRBJ1-4, with D unclear. Germline assignment: CDR1 SGHNT and CDR2 YENEEA. This CDR3 contains 15 residues. V lost 5 bases and J lost 2, with 12 bases in between. The CDR3, as DNA: TGTGCCAGCAGCCCGCCCTGTTTGACTAATGAAAAACTGTTTTTT. Residues: CASSPPCLTNEKLFF.

The DNA for the CDR3 is TGCAGCGCGGGACGCCCGGGTGAAAAACTGTTTTTT. Its protein product is CSAGRPGEKLFF. The chain joins TRBV29-1 to TRBJ1-4, with D possibly being TRBD1 (5 bases). Trimming took off 7 bases at V and 7 bases at J, with 13 bases between the two ends. CDR1 and CDR2 from the germline V gene are SQVTM and ANQGSEA. The CDR3 sequence is 12 residues long.

The chain couples TRBV3-1 (or the pseudogene TRBV3-2) to TRBJ1-2; tentatively, D is TRBD1 (5 bases). Trimming pared 3 bases from V and 7 bases from J, leaving 15 bases between. Germline CDR1 LGHDT, CDR2 YNNKEL (reference sequence). The CDR3 contains 14 residues. CDR3 nucleotides: TGTGCCAGCAGCCAGGGAGAGGGGAGACGTGGCTACACCTTC. This translates into CASSQGEGRRGYTF.

The chain carries TRBV6-4 and TRBJ1-1; D is undetermined. V gave up 5 bases and J gave up 1 base, with 8 bases separating them. Germline-derived CDR1 and CDR2 are MRHNA and SNTAGT. The CDR3 extends over 13 amino acids. CDR3 sequence (DNA): TGTGCCAGCAGTAGGACGGGGAACACTGAAGCTTTCTTT. Translation gives CASSRTGNTEAFF.

The rearrangement uses TRBV7-2 and TRBJ1-1, with TRBD1 matching 8 bases. Trimming at V came to 5 bases and at J to 1 base, leaving 9 bases not matched to a gene. The CDR3 has 16 amino acids. Germline V gene sequence: CDR1 SGHTA, CDR2 FQGNSA. As DNA, the CDR3 is TGTGCCAGCAGCCCCCAAGCCGGGACAGGGAACACTGAAGCTTTCTTT. Amino acids: CASSPQAGTGNTEAFF. The complete variable domain, with remaining parts taken from reference TRBV7-2 and TRBJ1-1, reads GAGVSQSPSNKVTEKGKDVELRCDPISGHTALYWYRQSLGQGLEFLIYFQGNSAPDKSGLPSDRFSAERTGGSVSTLTIQRTQQEDSAVYLCASSPQAGTGNTEAFFGQGTRLTVV.

This sequence joins TRBV9 and TRBJ2-7; the D is unclear. V lost 2 bases and J lost 0, with 6 bases in between. CDR3 length: 13 amino acids. From germline, CDR1 is SGDLS and CDR2 YYNGEE. The DNA of the CDR3 is TGTGCCAGCAGCGTTCTCCCCTCCTACGAGCAGTACTTC. Amino acid sequence: CASSVLPSYEQYF.

V and J are TRBV4-2 and TRBJ2-3, with unresolved D. The CDR3 contains 13 residues. V was pared by 6 bases and J by 2 bases, with 9 bases between. Germline CDR1 is LGHNA and CDR2 is YNFKEQ. The CDR3 DNA is TGTGCCAGCAGTCCAAGGGACACAGATACGCAGTATTTT. Its protein is CASSPRDTDTQYF.

This sequence joins TRBV24-1 and TRBJ1-2; D is unresolved. Germline V gene data show CDR1 as KGHDR and CDR2 as SFDVKD. Between the trimmed V and J ends, which lost 3 bases and 8 bases, there was a span of 12 bases. The CDR3 contains 13 residues. DNA of the CDR3: TGTGCCACCAGTGATCGACAAAGCCTGGGCTACACCTTC. The encoded protein is CATSDRQSLGYTF.

The gene calls are TRBV6-2 or TRBV6-3 and TRBJ2-7, with TRBD2 identical over 13 bases. This CDR3 has 17 residues. Germline CDR1 is MNHEY and CDR2 is SVGEGT. V shed 2 bases, J shed 2 bases, and the junction held 6 bases outside the gene matches. The CDR3 spells CASSYPTSGGVTYEQYF. CDR3 coding DNA: TGTGCCAGCAGTTACCCTACTAGCGGGGGGGTTACCTACGAGCAGTACTTC.

The CDR3 spells CASSVAVWYGYTF. The CDR3 region has the DNA TGTGCCAGCAGTGTTGCGGTTTGGTATGGCTACACCTTC. The genes are TRBV27 and TRBJ1-2, with D hard to call. Trimming shortened V by 5 bases and J by 5 bases, and 12 bases separated the two germline ends. This CDR3 has 13 residues. Looked up from germline, CDR1 is MNHEY and CDR2 is SMNVEV (reference sequence).

In its sample, this clone was seen once. V gene TRBV19 combines with J gene TRBJ1-2, with D perhaps matching TRBD1 (6 bases). CDR3 size: 13 residues. Per germline, CDR1 LNHDA and CDR2 SQIVND (reference sequence). The V end lost 6 bases, the J end lost 5 bases, and 13 bases lay between the germline ends. CDR3: CASRQGQGYGYTF. CDR3 DNA: TGTGCCAGTAGACAGGGTCAAGGGTATGGCTACACCTTC. Together with reference TRBV19 and TRBJ1-2, the CDR3 gives the full variable domain: DGGITQSPKYLFRKEGQNVTLSCEQNLNHDAMYWYRQDPGQGLRLIYYSQIVNDFQKGDIAEGYSVSREKKESFPLTVTSAQKNPTAFYLCASRQGQGYGYTFGSGTRLTVV.

This chain uses TRBV14 with TRBJ2-3; 13 bases line up with TRBD2. Unmatched junction bases numbered 9, after V lost 1 base and J lost 2 bases. The CDR3 has 19 amino acids. Germline CDR1 and CDR2: SGHDN and FVKESK. The CDR3 sequence is CASSQAWVTSGGATDTQYF. CDR3 DNA sequence: TGTGCCAGCAGCCAAGCTTGGGTAACTAGCGGGGGGGCCACAGATACGCAGTATTTT.